These 17 T cell receptor beta chains came from one sample sequenced in a study of metastatic and nonmetastatic thyroid tumors. MiXCR was used by TCRdb to re-call the PCR reads. Of tens of thousands of clones in the sample, less than 20% were seen once. Every patient was untreated before thyroid surgery. The sample taken for sequencing was blood. Every receptor here comes from a female donor with papillary thyroid cancer or a benign thyroid nodule (not recorded which). Some clones in this sample may be carry-over from other donors' samples.

This clone was counted many times. The chain joins TRBV30 to TRBJ1-1; D ambiguous. The germline V gene has CDR1 GTSNPN and CDR2 SVGIG (reference sequence). The CDR3 has 12 amino acids. The V end was cut by 0 bases, the J end by 2 bases, with 4 bases between. CDR3 DNA: TGTGCCTGGAGTGTAATCAACACTGAAGCTTTCTTT. It translates to CAWSVINTEAFF.

This clone has at least ten counts. Other nucleotide sequences from this sample produce the same CDR3. CDR3 sequence: CASSSRQNYGYTF. CDR3 coding DNA: TGTGCCAGCAGTTCCAGACAGAACTATGGCTACACCTTC. This rearrangement joins TRBV28 to TRBJ1-2; D possibly corresponds to TRBD1 (5 bases). This CDR3 is built from 13 residues. Per germline, CDR1 MDHEN and CDR2 SYDVKM. Trimming left V 4 bases short and J 2 bases short, with 8 bases between.

A few counts support this clone. The genes are TRBV2 and TRBJ1-2, with D possibly matching TRBD1 (6 bases). The V gene's germline CDR1 is SNHLY and CDR2 FYNNEI. This CDR3 has 15 amino acids. V lost 6 bases and J lost 2, with 16 bases in between. CDR3 sequence reads: CASRGKAGANYGYTF. CDR3 DNA: TGTGCCAGCAGGGGGAAGGCAGGGGCAAACTATGGCTACACCTTC. Full variable domain (outside the CDR3, taken from reference TRBV2 and TRBJ1-2): EPEVTQTPSHQVTQMGQEVILRCVPISNHLYFYWYRQILGQKVEFLVSFYNNEISEKSEIFDDQFSVERPDGSNFTLKIRSTKLEDSAMYFCASRGKAGANYGYTFGSGTRLTVV.

This clone occurred many times. V gene TRBV6-1 combines with J gene TRBJ2-5; 12 bases align to TRBD2. CDR3 length: 16 residues. The J segment lost 5 bases and the V segment lost 4 bases, leaving 8 bases of the junction unmatched. Per the germline V gene, CDR1 is MNHNS and CDR2 is SASEGT. The CDR3 region is CASSGLAGVGGETQYF. CDR3 coding DNA: TGTGCCAGCAGTGGACTAGCGGGAGTGGGGGGGGAGACCCAGTACTTC.

This chain connects TRBV7-2 to TRBJ1-2; perhaps TRBD1 as D (5 bases). V lost 2 bases to trimming and J lost 7 bases, with 17 bases between them. Germline CDR1 is SGHTA and CDR2 is FQGNSA. CDR3 size: 15 residues. The CDR3 spells CASSLSGTENAGYTF. CDR3 nucleotides: TGTGCCAGCAGCTTATCCGGGACGGAGAACGCTGGCTACACCTTC. Supplemented by reference TRBV7-2 and TRBJ1-2, the full variable domain reads GAGVSQSPSNKVTEKGKDVELRCDPISGHTALYWYRQSLGQGLEFLIYFQGNSAPDKSGLPSDRFSAERTGGSVSTLTIQRTQQEDSAVYLCASSLSGTENAGYTFGSGTRLTVV.

The chain is built from TRBV4-2 and TRBJ2-1; 13 bases align to TRBD2. The junction had 9 bases not matched to a gene; V was cut back by 4 bases and J by 0 bases. The CDR3 covers 19 residues. Germline-derived CDR1 and CDR2 are LGHNA and YNFKEQ. The CDR3 region is CASSPGTSGIWHSYNEQFF. The CDR3 DNA sequence: TGTGCCAGCAGCCCCGGGACTAGCGGGATCTGGCACTCCTACAATGAGCAGTTCTTC.

This clone came up many times. The chain combines TRBV3-1 with TRBJ2-1; weak D call: TRBD2 (5 bases). The CDR3 has 16 amino acids. The germline V and J ends were trimmed by 4 bases and 8 bases, with 21 bases remaining between them. Germline V gene sequence: CDR1 LGHDT, CDR2 YNNKEL (reference sequence). CDR3 in DNA: TGTGCCAGCAGCCCTAACTCGGGATCCCCCATCCATGAGCAGTTCTTC. Translation gives CASSPNSGSPIHEQFF.

In this sample, this clone turned up a few times. The chain employs TRBV24-1 and TRBJ2-2; 7 nucleotides align to TRBD1. This CDR3 contains 15 residues. Germline CDR1 is KGHDR and CDR2 is SFDVKD. J lost 6 bases, V lost 5 bases, and 8 bases had no gene match. The CDR3 DNA reads TGTGCCACCAGTGCAAGGGGGCTTGGTGCCGGGGAGCTGTTTTTT. Translated: CATSARGLGAGELFF.

This clone was seen ten or more times. Other DNA sequences in this specimen translate into the identical CDR3. The chain employs TRBV9 and TRBJ1-2, with D maybe TRBD1 (5 bases). This CDR3 contains 18 residues. V was clipped by 0 bases and J by 0 bases, with 18 bases between them. Germline assignment: CDR1 SGDLS and CDR2 YYNGEE. The CDR3 reads CASSVAYPRQQSNYGYTF. CDR3 coding DNA: TGTGCCAGCAGCGTAGCTTACCCTCGACAGCAGTCTAACTATGGCTACACCTTC.

This clone was detected many times. The rearrangement uses TRBV7-6 and TRBJ2-2; D call uncertain. CDR3 length: 13 amino acids. Trimming removed 5 bases from V and 5 bases from J, with 9 bases in between. Germline-derived CDR1 and CDR2 are SGHVS and FNYEAQ. The CDR3 DNA reads TGTGCCAGCAGCACCCAGCCGACCGGGGAGCTGTTTTTT. It encodes CASSTQPTGELFF.

This clone has just a few counts. J is TRBJ2-6 and V is TRBV5-6; D is uncertain. The germline V gene encodes CDR1 SGHDT and CDR2 YYEEEE. V lost 0 bases and J lost 3, with 7 bases in between. The CDR3 runs 15 residues. The CDR3, as DNA: TGTGCCAGCAGCTTGGGCATAAATGGGGCCAACGTCCTGACTTTC. As protein: CASSLGINGANVLTF.

This clone was seen a few times. One end of the junction is discordant with germline, which a read error may explain. The V and J genes are TRBV27 and TRBJ2-7; 8 nucleotides align to TRBD2. CDR1 is MNHEY and CDR2 is SMNVEV in the germline V gene (reference sequence). The CDR3 is made up of 14 amino acids. CDR3 protein: CASSTSGPPYEEYF. The CDR3 nucleotides are TGTGCCAGCAGTACTAGCGGACCTCCCTACGAGGAGTACTTC.

The V call is TRBV12-3 or TRBV12-4, the J call TRBJ2-3, with D unresolved. CDR3 length equals 14 residues. V lost 6 bases and J 3 bases, leaving 13 bases between the germline ends. CDR3 amino acids: CASRRRSLTDTQYF. The CDR3, as DNA: TGTGCCAGCAGAAGGCGAAGCCTAACAGATACGCAGTATTTT.

The table lists this clone with many counts. The V gene is TRBV19, the J gene TRBJ2-2; a possible D gene is TRBD1 (6 bases). The V gene's germline CDR1 is LNHDA and CDR2 SQIVND (reference sequence). Trimming left V 3 bases short and J 2 bases short, with 10 bases between. The CDR3 runs to 15 residues. The CDR3 sequence is CASSIAGANTGELFF. Written as DNA, the CDR3 is TGTGCCAGTAGTATTGCAGGGGCCAACACCGGGGAGCTGTTTTTT.

The chain is built from TRBV10-2 and TRBJ2-7, with D possibly TRBD2 on 5 matching bases. Germline V gives CDR1 WSHSY, CDR2 SAAADI. Trimming stripped 5 bases from V and 0 bases from J, with 11 bases between. The CDR3 covers 14 residues. The CDR3 DNA is TGCGCCAGCAGTCGCCGGACTGACTCCTACGAGCAGTACTTC. Amino acids: CASSRRTDSYEQYF.

This clone was seen repeatedly, ten times or more. This chain uses TRBV9 with TRBJ2-3; no clear D. CDR3 length: 14 residues. Trimming left V 2 bases short and J 2 bases short, with 9 bases between. The V gene's germline CDR1 is SGDLS and CDR2 YYNGEE. CDR3 nucleotides: TGTGCCAGCAGCGTTTTTGGGGACACAGATACGCAGTATTTT. Its protein is CASSVFGDTDTQYF. Using reference TRBV9 and TRBJ2-3 for the parts outside the CDR3, the full variable domain is DSGVTQTPKHLITATGQRVTLRCSPRSGDLSVYWYQQSLDQGLQFLIQYYNGEERAKGNILERFSAQQFPDLHSELNLSSLELGDSALYFCASSVFGDTDTQYFGPGTRLTVL.

This clone was recorded once. This chain links TRBV30 with TRBJ2-3, with D perhaps TRBD2 (6 bases). Germline values: CDR1 GTSNPN, CDR2 SVGIG (reference sequence). The germline V and J ends were trimmed by 2 bases and 0 bases, with 9 bases remaining between them. CDR3 length equals 14 residues. DNA of the CDR3: TGTGCCTGGAGTAAGGGACTGAGCACAGATACGCAGTATTTT. This codes for CAWSKGLSTDTQYF.